Only a few counts were recorded for the clone carrying this T cell receptor beta chain. The data originate from a study of patients and donors after allogeneic stem cell transplantation. TCRdb reanalysed the RT-PCR reads using MiXCR and keeps one entry per CDR3 protein. This sample has about 160,000 distinct CDR3 sequences, with roughly two fifths found just once. The CDR3 contains 13 residues. The V end lost 4 bases, the J end lost 5 bases, and 11 bases lay between the germline ends. Germline assignment: CDR1 LGHNA and CDR2 YSLEER. This TCR came from a human donor who was either an allogeneic HSCT recipient or a stem cell or donor lymphocyte infusion donor (not recorded which). It is not recorded whose cells these are; they may come from a transplant donor. This chain joins TRBV4-3 and TRBJ1-1, with D unresolved. The sequenced sample consisted of blood, either unsorted or a sorted T cell fraction (not recorded which). The CDR3: CASSRVGGTEAFF. The CDR3 nucleotides are TGCGCCAGCAGCCGGGTAGGTGGTACTGAAGCTTTCTTT.